This is a list of T cell receptor beta chains from one sample in a study of OX40 agonist ivuxolimab in advanced cancers. Measured with immunoSEQ multiplex PCR; TCRdb has only the in-frame clones, and not every one. The sample carries some 95,000 clones, about 85% recorded once. This specimen consisted of CD4+ or CD8+ T cells sorted from blood, obtained in a trial of the OX40 agonist ivuxolimab. The receptors were gathered from an adult with an advanced solid tumor such as melanoma, head and neck, liver or kidney cancer. Each CDR3 is given with its conserved first and last residue. Each record gives: V gene, clone size, J gene, D gene, CDR3 DNA, CDR3 protein. The D gene is left open where the match is weak. Expanded clones are given a class, and other clones once, few, many or no size at all.

>TRBV11-2|-|TRBJ2-3|-
TGTGCCAGCAGCTCCGAATTAAAGAATACGCAGTATTTT
CASSSELKNTQYF
>TRBV4-3|-|TRBJ2-5|-
TGCGCCAGCAGCTGGGACACTACTGAGACCCAGTACTTC
CASSWDTTETQYF
>TRBV6-5|-|TRBJ1-2|TRBD1
TGTGCCAGCAGTTACTACCACCCGACAGGGAGCTATGGCTACACCTTC
CASSYYHPTGSYGYTF
>TRBV5-6|-|TRBJ2-7|-
TGTGCCAGCAGCTTGGAGGGGGAGGCTATCTACGAGCAGTACTTC
CASSLEGEAIYEQYF
>TRBV5-6|few|TRBJ2-3|TRBD1
TGTGCCAGCAGCTTGCGGCAGGGGGAGGATACGCAGTATTTT
CASSLRQGEDTQYF
>TRBV28|few|TRBJ1-2|-
TGTGCCAGCAGGTCCAGGCCTAACTATGGCTACACCTTC
CASRSRPNYGYTF
>TRBV30|-|TRBJ2-1|-
TGTGCCTGGAGTGGAGGTGGGCCGGAGGGGCAGTTCTTC
CAWSGGGPEGQFF
>TRBV14|-|TRBJ1-5|-
TGTGCCAGCAGCCAACAAGGCCACAATCAGCCCCAGCATTTT
CASSQQGHNQPQHF
>TRBV30|-|TRBJ2-1|TRBD2
TGTGCCTGGAGTGTCCCTAGCGGCTACAATGAGCAGTTCTTC
CAWSVPSGYNEQFF
>TRBV4-2|-|TRBJ2-7|TRBD2
TGTGCCAGCAGCCAAGCCCTACTAGCGGGAGGTCTCGAGCAGTACTTC
CASSQALLAGGLEQYF
>TRBV27|-|TRBJ1-5|-
TGTGCCAGCGGGGAGGGGGTTTATAGCAATCAGCCCCAGCATTTT
CASGEGVYSNQPQHF
>TRBV2|-|TRBJ2-7|TRBD1
TGTGCCAGCAGGGACGGGACAGGGGGCTACGAGCAGTACTTC
CASRDGTGGYEQYF
>TRBV5-1|-|TRBJ2-4|-
TGCGCCAGCAGCCCCGGTCGGACAGTTATTCTAGCCAAAAACATTCAGTACTTC
CASSPGRTVILAKNIQYF
>TRBV19|few|TRBJ2-3|TRBD2
TGTGCCAGTAGTATAACTGGCGGGAGGGGTTCAGATACGCAGTATTTT
CASSITGGRGSDTQYF
>TRBV28|-|TRBJ2-7|TRBD1
TGTGCCAGCGTGACAGGGGGGGCCTACGAGCAGTACTTC
CASVTGGAYEQYF
>TRBV5-1|-|TRBJ1-2|TRBD1
TGCGCCAGCAGCCTAACAGGGGTGGAGACCTATGGCTACACCTTC
CASSLTGVETYGYTF
>TRBV6-6|once|TRBJ1-2|-
TGTGCCAGCAGGGTTTGGGCAGGGGATGGCTACACCTTC
CASRVWAGDGYTF
>TRBV5-1|-|TRBJ1-1|-
TGCGCCAGCACCCTGGAAGAGGGATTGAACACTGAAGCTTTCTTT
CASTLEEGLNTEAFF
>TRBV5-1|-|TRBJ2-2|-
TGCGCCAGCAGCTTGGAACCCGGGGCGAACACCGGGGAGCTGTTTTTT
CASSLEPGANTGELFF
>TRBV30|-|TRBJ2-1|-
TGTGCCTGGAACCACAGAAATGAGCAGTTCTTC
CAWNHRNEQFF
>TRBV7-6|-|TRBJ2-7|-
TGTGCCAGCAGCCGCCGTAACGAGCAGTACTTC
CASSRRNEQYF
>TRBV28|-|TRBJ2-1|TRBD2
TGTGCCAGCAGTCCCGTTTGGCGGGAGAAGAGCAATGAGCAGTTCTTC
CASSPVWREKSNEQFF
>TRBV28|once|TRBJ2-3|-
TGTGCCAGCACGAGGGGCAACGGGGGAACGGATACGCAGTATTTT
CASTRGNGGTDTQYF
>TRBV30|-|TRBJ2-5|TRBD2
TGTGCCTGGAGTTCGGGGGGGACCCAGTACTTC
CAWSSGGTQYF
>TRBV28|few|TRBJ1-2|TRBD1
TGTGCCAGCAGCCGACAGGGAAGGTTAGACACCTTC
CASSRQGRLDTF
>TRBV28|-|TRBJ2-7|TRBD1
TGTGCCAGCTCGGGACAGGGACTTTTCTCCTACGAGCAGTACTTC
CASSGQGLFSYEQYF
>TRBV10-3|-|TRBJ2-1|TRBD2
TGTGCCACGACAATAGCGGGAGTCTACTACAATGAGCAGTTCTTC
CATTIAGVYYNEQFF
>TRBV7-9|-|TRBJ2-1|TRBD1
TGTGCCAGCAGCCCCCTACCCGGGACAGGGGCGGGTGAGCAGTTCTTC
CASSPLPGTGAGEQFF
>TRBV4-1|-|TRBJ2-1|-
TGCGCCAGCAGCCAAGTCGGACGGATTCCTTACAATGAGCAGTTCTTC
CASSQVGRIPYNEQFF
>TRBV7-7|-|TRBJ2-7|-
TGTGCTAGCAGCCTGGATCGGGAATCCGAGCAGTACTTC
CASSLDRESEQYF
>TRBV7-9|-|TRBJ2-7|TRBD2
TGTGCCAGCAGCTTGGGAGGGGAACTCTACGAGCAGTACTTC
CASSLGGELYEQYF
>TRBV25-1|-|TRBJ2-3|-
TGTGCCAGCAGTGACGGGACTCCCCTCACAGATACGCAGTATTTT
CASSDGTPLTDTQYF
>TRBV14|-|TRBJ2-2|-
TGTGCCAGCAGCCAAATTCGGGGCATTAAGCTGTTTTTT
CASSQIRGIKLFF
>TRBV7-9|-|TRBJ2-1|-
TGTGCCAGCAGGGAATACAATGAGCAGTTCTTC
CASREYNEQFF
>TRBV7-3|-|TRBJ2-7|TRBD2
TGTGCCAGCAGCTCGTCCGGGCTAGCGGGAAGTGAGCAGTACTTC
CASSSSGLAGSEQYF
>TRBV9|-|TRBJ1-5|-
TGTGCCAGCAGTCGAGGTTTTGGGAGCAATCAGCCCCAGCATTTT
CASSRGFGSNQPQHF
>TRBV6-1|-|TRBJ2-7|-
TGTGCCAGCAGTGAAGGTCGGTCACAGTACTTC
CASSEGRSQYF
>TRBV11-3|-|TRBJ1-1|-
TGTGCCAGCAGCTTAGGGCCAGGGACTGAAGCTTTCTTT
CASSLGPGTEAFF
>TRBV13|-|TRBJ2-2|-
TGTGCCAGCAGCTTGTCGGGAGCCGGGGAGCTGTTTTTT
CASSLSGAGELFF
>TRBV4-3|-|TRBJ2-1|TRBD1
TGCGCCAGCAGCCAAGATTTTAAGGGGGCGCGAAATGAGCAGTTCTTC
CASSQDFKGARNEQFF
>TRBV2|-|TRBJ2-7|-
TGTGCCAGCAGTGATAGGGACTTCTTCTACGAGCAGTACTTC
CASSDRDFFYEQYF
>TRBV4-2|-|TRBJ2-1|TRBD2
TGTGCCAGCAGCCAACTTCTTGGGACTAGAACTGAGCAGTTCTTC
CASSQLLGTRTEQFF
>TRBV27|-|TRBJ2-1|-
TGTGCCAGCAGTTCAGCGTCCTCCTACAATGAGCAGTTCTTC
CASSSASSYNEQFF
>TRBV19|few|TRBJ1-5|-
TGTGCCAGTAGTGGGGAAGAGGGGTATACTCAGCCCCAGCATTTT
CASSGEEGYTQPQHF
>TRBV7-9|-|TRBJ1-6|-
TGTGCCAGCAGCCGAAACGGGGGGGACTACGATTCACCCCTCCACTTT
CASSRNGGDYDSPLHF
>TRBV30|-|TRBJ1-1|-
TGTGCCTGGAGCACAGGGCTGGGTACTGAAGCTTTCTTT
CAWSTGLGTEAFF
>TRBV7-8|-|TRBJ1-5|-
TGTGCCAGCAGCCAAGGGAGCCGACAGCCCCAGCATTTT
CASSQGSRQPQHF
>TRBV7-2|-|TRBJ2-1|TRBD1
TGTGCCAGCAGCTTAAAGGGACAGGGGGCGTTAGGCTACAATGAGCAGTTCTTC
CASSLKGQGALGYNEQFF
>TRBV7-9|-|TRBJ2-3|TRBD2
TGTGCCAGCAGCTTGGGCGGGAGAAGGGATACGCAGTATTTT
CASSLGGRRDTQYF
>TRBV14|-|TRBJ2-3|-
TGTGCCAGCAGACCCCTGAGGGCAAGCACAGATACGCAGTATTTT
CASRPLRASTDTQYF
>TRBV5-1|-|TRBJ2-3|TRBD1
TGCGCCAGCGCACAGGGGGTAATGCAAGATACGCAGTATTTT
CASAQGVMQDTQYF
>TRBV19|-|TRBJ2-5|TRBD2
TGTGCCAGTAGATCCCGACTAGCGGGCCGCATGACCCAGTACTTC
CASRSRLAGRMTQYF
>TRBV6-1|-|TRBJ2-1|-
TGTGCCAGCAGTGAAATTGGGTTTGTCATTAGGTATGAGCAGTTCTTC
CASSEIGFVIRYEQFF
>TRBV9|few|TRBJ1-1|-
TGTGCCAGCAGCGTAGGAGTTATGAACACTGAAGCTTTCTTT
CASSVGVMNTEAFF
>TRBV28|-|TRBJ2-1|TRBD2
TGTGCCATCTGGGCTAGCGGGAGCTATGAGCAGTTCTTC
CAIWASGSYEQFF